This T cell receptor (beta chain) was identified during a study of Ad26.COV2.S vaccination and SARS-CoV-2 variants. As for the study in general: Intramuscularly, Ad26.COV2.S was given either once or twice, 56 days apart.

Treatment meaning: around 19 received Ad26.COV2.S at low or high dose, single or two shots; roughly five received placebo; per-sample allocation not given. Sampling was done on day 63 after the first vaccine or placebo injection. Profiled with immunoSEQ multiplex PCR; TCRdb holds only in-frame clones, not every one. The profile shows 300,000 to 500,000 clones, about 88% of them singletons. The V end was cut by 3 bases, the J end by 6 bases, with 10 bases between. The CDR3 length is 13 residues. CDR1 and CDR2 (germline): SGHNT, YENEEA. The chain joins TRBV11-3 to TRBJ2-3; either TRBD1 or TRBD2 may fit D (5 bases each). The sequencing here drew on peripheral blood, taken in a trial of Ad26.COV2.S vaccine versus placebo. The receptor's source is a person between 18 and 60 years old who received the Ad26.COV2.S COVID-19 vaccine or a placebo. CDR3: CASSLGREDTQYF. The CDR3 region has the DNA TGTGCCAGCAGCTTGGGCAGGGAGGATACGCAGTATTTT.